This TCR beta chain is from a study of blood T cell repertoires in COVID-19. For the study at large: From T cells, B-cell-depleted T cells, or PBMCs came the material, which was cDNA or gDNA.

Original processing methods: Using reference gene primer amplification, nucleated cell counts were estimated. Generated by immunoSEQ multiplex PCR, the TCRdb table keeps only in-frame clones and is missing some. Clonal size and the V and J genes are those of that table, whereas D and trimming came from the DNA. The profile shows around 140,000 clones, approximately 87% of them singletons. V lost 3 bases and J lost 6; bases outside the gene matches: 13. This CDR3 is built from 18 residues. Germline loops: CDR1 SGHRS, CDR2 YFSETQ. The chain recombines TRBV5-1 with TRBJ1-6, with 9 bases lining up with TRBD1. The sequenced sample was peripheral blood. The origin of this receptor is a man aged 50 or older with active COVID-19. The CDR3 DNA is TGCGCCAGCAGCTCGGGACAGGGTTTGGTGGAGTTTAATTCACCCCTCCACTTT. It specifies CASSSGQGLVEFNSPLHF.